The rows below give T cell receptor beta chains drawn from one sample of a study of shared clonotypes between healthy human individuals. Profiling relied on immunoSEQ multiplex PCR, and the TCRdb table lists in-frame clones only, not all of them. The sample has some 1 million clones; around 74% are singletons. The sequencing input was memory CD4+ T cells sorted from blood. The receptors here all came from a man aged 18-30 years in good health. Each CDR3 is given with its conserved first and last residue. Fields, in order: D gene, clone size, J gene, V gene, CDR3 protein, CDR3 DNA. The D gene is left open where the match is weak. Clone size, where shown, is once, few, many, or a class for clones that have expanded.

D: TRBD2; size: once; J: TRBJ2-5; V: TRBV6-4; CDR3: CASSDLDSGGLPGETQYF; DNA: TGTGCCAGCAGTGACCTGGATAGCGGGGGACTACCGGGGGAGACCCAGTACTTC
D: -; size: -; J: TRBJ1-1; V: TRBV10-1; CDR3: CASSQGLITEAFF; DNA: TGCGCCAGCAGTCAGGGATTAATCACTGAAGCTTTCTTT
D: -; size: -; J: TRBJ1-2; V: TRBV18; CDR3: CASSPDHGGYGYTF; DNA: TGTGCCAGCTCACCGGACCACGGGGGCTATGGCTACACCTTC
D: -; size: few; J: TRBJ2-7; V: TRBV2; CDR3: CASSADSYEQYF; DNA: TGTGCCAGCAGTGCCGACAGCTACGAGCAGTACTTC
D: -; size: -; J: TRBJ2-1; V: TRBV9; CDR3: CASSLSTNEQFF; DNA: TGTGCCAGCAGCTTGAGTACCAATGAGCAGTTCTTC
D: -; size: -; J: TRBJ2-2; V: TRBV5-1; CDR3: CASSLQEANTGELFF; DNA: TGCGCCAGCAGCTTACAGGAGGCGAACACCGGGGAGCTGTTTTTT
D: TRBD2; size: -; J: TRBJ2-1; V: TRBV11-3; CDR3: CASSLSSGSGGAFYNEQFF; DNA: TGTGCCAGCAGCCTATCTTCGGGTAGCGGGGGGGCCTTCTACAATGAGCAGTTCTTC
D: -; size: few; J: TRBJ1-1; V: TRBV29-1; CDR3: CSVRVNTEAFF; DNA: TGCAGCGTCAGGGTGAACACTGAAGCTTTCTTT
D: -; size: few; J: TRBJ1-6; V: TRBV28; CDR3: CASSFTGSPLHF; DNA: TGTGCCAGCAGTTTTACAGGTTCACCCCTCCACTTT
D: -; size: -; J: TRBJ1-1; V: TRBV5-4; CDR3: CASSLRQLNTEAFF; DNA: TGTGCCAGCAGCTTGAGGCAGTTGAACACTGAAGCTTTCTTT
D: TRBD2; size: -; J: TRBJ2-7; V: TRBV19; CDR3: CASSTDLAGAYEQYF; DNA: TGTGCCAGTAGTACTGATTTAGCGGGAGCCTACGAGCAGTACTTC
D: -; size: -; J: TRBJ2-5; V: TRBV5-1; CDR3: CASSWGGVKETQYF; DNA: TGCGCCAGCAGCTGGGGGGGCGTAAAAGAGACCCAGTACTTC
D: -; size: -; J: TRBJ1-4; V: TRBV6-5; CDR3: CASSYSGPYSGEKLFF; DNA: TGTGCCAGCAGTTACTCGGGACCGTATTCTGGTGAAAAACTGTTTTTT
D: TRBD2; size: -; J: TRBJ2-7; V: TRBV6-6; CDR3: CASSHRASGPYEQYF; DNA: TGTGCCAGCAGTCACCGGGCTAGCGGACCCTACGAGCAGTACTTC
D: -; size: -; J: TRBJ2-7; V: TRBV29-1; CDR3: CSVAVLQDEQYF; DNA: TGCAGCGTTGCGGTCCTCCAGGACGAGCAGTACTTC
D: -; size: many; J: TRBJ1-2; V: TRBV27; CDR3: CASSFNALGSLIINYGYTF; DNA: TGTGCCAGCAGTTTTAACGCCCTCGGGAGTTTGATTATAAACTATGGCTACACCTTC
D: -; size: -; J: TRBJ2-2; V: TRBV19; CDR3: CASSTNPSVGELFF; DNA: TGTGCCAGTAGTACCAACCCCTCGGTAGGGGAGCTGTTTTTT
D: -; size: -; J: TRBJ1-2; V: TRBV2; CDR3: CASSEFAGVNYGYTF; DNA: TGTGCCAGCAGTGAATTTGCAGGGGTAAACTATGGCTACACCTTC
D: -; size: few; J: TRBJ2-7; V: TRBV5-4; CDR3: CASSGAYEQYF; DNA: TGTGCCAGCAGCGGCGCCTACGAGCAGTACTTC
D: -; size: once; J: TRBJ1-5; V: TRBV2; CDR3: CASSGPAGQPQHF; DNA: TGTGCCAGCAGTGGCCCGGCTGGTCAGCCCCAGCATTTT
D: TRBD1; size: -; J: TRBJ1-6; V: TRBV5-1; CDR3: CASSSSGQGKLGSPLHF; DNA: TGCGCCAGCAGCTCCTCAGGACAGGGAAAACTTGGCTCACCCCTCCACTTT
D: -; size: -; J: TRBJ1-2; V: TRBV5-5; CDR3: CASSLEVNYGYTF; DNA: TGTGCCAGCAGCTTGGAGGTTAACTATGGCTACACCTTC